The 31 T cell receptor beta chains listed next were all sequenced from one sample in a study of T-cell reconstitution after alpha-beta-depleted transplantation in children. The TCRbeta library was prepared with unique molecular identifiers. TCRdb redid the calling of the PCR reads with MiXCR, one entry per CDR3 protein. Of 380,000 or so distinct CDR3 sequences detected, roughly 15% appear once; the ten largest clones hold over 3.5%. The sample consisted of PBMCs, taken from the stem cell graft. The origin of the receptors is a human donor who donated a stem cell graft to a child with Fanconi anemia.

This clonotype was counted between two and nine times. This chain uses TRBV20-1 with TRBJ2-1, with 7 bases aligning to TRBD2. Trimming took 3 bases from V and 4 from J; bases not matched to a gene: 9. From germline, CDR1 is DFQATT and CDR2 SNEGSKA (reference sequence). This CDR3 is 15 amino acids long. The CDR3 region is CSASGMSSGYNEQFF. CDR3 sequence (DNA): TGCAGTGCTAGTGGAATGTCTAGCGGTTACAATGAGCAGTTCTTC.

The V call is TRBV3-1, the J call TRBJ1-5; D remains ambiguous. From germline, CDR1 is LGHDT and CDR2 YNNKEL (reference sequence). This CDR3 is built from 14 residues. The ends were cut back, 0 bases at V and 4 bases at J, with 7 bases in the middle. DNA for the CDR3: TGTGCCAGCAGCCAAGATAGGGTAAATCAGCCCCAGCATTTT. This encodes CASSQDRVNQPQHF.

This clonotype was counted a few times. This chain joins TRBV20-1 and TRBJ1-1; D is undetermined. The ends were cut back, 4 bases at V and 1 base at J, with 10 bases in the middle. This CDR3 comprises 13 residues. Germline assignment: CDR1 DFQATT and CDR2 SNEGSKA (reference sequence). The CDR3 spells CSANTLANTEAFF. For the CDR3, the DNA is TGCAGTGCTAACACCCTGGCGAACACTGAAGCTTTCTTT.

This clonotype was counted a few times. The gene calls are TRBV7-9 and TRBJ2-2; 9 bases are a match to TRBD2. The junction had 7 bases not matched to a gene; V was cut back by 5 bases and J by 6 bases. The CDR3 totals 15 residues. The V gene's germline CDR1 is SEHNR and CDR2 FQNEAQ (reference sequence). As DNA, the CDR3 is TGTGCCAGCAGCCTCGGGACTAGCAGGTCCGGGGAGCTGTTTTTT. Translating gives CASSLGTSRSGELFF. The whole variable domain, filled in from reference TRBV7-9 and TRBJ2-2, reads DTGVSQNPRHKITKRGQNVTFRCDPISEHNRLYWYRQTLGQGPEFLTYFQNEAQLEKSRLLSDRFSAERPKGSFSTLEIQRTEQGDSAMYLCASSLGTSRSGELFFGEGSRLTVL.

This clonotype was counted between two and nine times. This chain uses TRBV13 with TRBJ2-1; D unresolved. Germline V gene data show CDR1 as PRHDT and CDR2 as FYEKMQ (reference sequence). This CDR3 is 15 amino acids long. The V end lost 5 bases, the J end lost 2 bases, and 13 bases lay between the germline ends. The CDR3 DNA is TGTGCCAGCAGCCTTCGGATAAGGGCCTACAATGAGCAGTTCTTC. Translation: CASSLRIRAYNEQFF.

This clonotype showed up just a few times. This sequence joins TRBV14 and TRBJ2-5; D unclear. Germline assignment: CDR1 SGHDN and CDR2 FVKESK. With 3 bases removed from V and 5 bases from J, the gap between germline ends came to 13 bases. This CDR3 has 14 amino acids. Here the CDR3 DNA reads TGTGCCAGCAGCCAGTCTTGGGGTTTGGAGACCCAGTACTTC. Protein product: CASSQSWGLETQYF.

This clonotype has just a few counts. The chain couples TRBV20-1 to TRBJ1-2; D call uncertain. Trimming removed 3 bases from V and 2 bases from J, with 10 bases in between. Germline CDR1 and CDR2: DFQATT and SNEGSKA (reference sequence). The CDR3 is 13 residues long. Here the CDR3 reads CSASPPENYGYTF. Here the CDR3 DNA reads TGCAGTGCTAGCCCCCCGGAGAACTATGGCTACACCTTC.

The rearrangement uses TRBV13 and TRBJ2-2; 7 positions agree with TRBD1. CDR1 and CDR2 (germline): PRHDT, FYEKMQ (reference sequence). The CDR3 has 15 amino acids. V was pared by 3 bases and J by 6 bases, with 7 bases of the junction left unmatched. In nucleotides, the CDR3 is TGTGCCAGCAGCTTCCACAGGGGAATGGCCGGGGAGCTGTTTTTT. Translation: CASSFHRGMAGELFF.

At least ten counts were recorded for this clonotype. This chain uses TRBV6-5 with TRBJ2-4; D could derive from TRBD1 or TRBD2 (5 bases each). The ends were cut back, 6 bases at V and 0 bases at J, with 18 bases in the middle. The germline CDR1 and CDR2 sequences are MNHEY and SVGAGI. The length of the CDR3 is 17 residues. CDR3 in DNA: TGTGCCAGCAGGTCTATGGGGGACGTCCTAGCCAAAAACATTCAGTACTTC. Its translation is CASRSMGDVLAKNIQYF.

The V call is TRBV28, the J call TRBJ2-2; D is uncertain. The CDR3 loop spans 13 amino acids. Trimming took off 5 bases at V and 5 bases at J, with 9 bases between the two ends. The germline V gene has CDR1 MDHEN and CDR2 SYDVKM. The CDR3 sequence is CASSPFSTGELFF. The CDR3 region has the DNA TGTGCCAGCAGTCCATTCTCGACCGGGGAGCTGTTTTTT.

This clonotype was counted a few times. The chain links TRBV9 to TRBJ2-1, with D tentatively TRBD1 or TRBD2 (6 bases each). The ends were cut back, 2 bases at V and 1 base at J, with 13 bases in the middle. The CDR3 runs to 16 residues. The V gene's germline CDR1 is SGDLS and CDR2 YYNGEE. CDR3 amino acids: CASSVYGGASYNEQFF. The CDR3 DNA is TGTGCCAGCAGCGTCTACGGGGGCGCGTCCTACAATGAGCAGTTCTTC. The entire variable domain, with the rest obtained from reference TRBV9 and TRBJ2-1, is as follows: DSGVTQTPKHLITATGQRVTLRCSPRSGDLSVYWYQQSLDQGLQFLIQYYNGEERAKGNILERFSAQQFPDLHSELNLSSLELGDSALYFCASSVYGGASYNEQFFGPGTRLTVL.

V usage is TRBV30 and J usage is TRBJ1-4; D ambiguous. The germline V and J ends were trimmed by 3 bases and 5 bases, with 10 bases remaining between them. The CDR3 sequence is 13 residues long. Germline V lookup: CDR1 GTSNPN, CDR2 SVGIG (reference sequence). The CDR3 coding sequence is TGTGCCTGGAGAAAAGACTGGAATGAAAAACTGTTTTTT. The encoded protein is CAWRKDWNEKLFF.

This clonotype occurred many times. V usage is TRBV5-1 and J usage is TRBJ1-3; no firm D call. Trimming pared 0 bases from V and 0 bases from J, leaving 7 bases between. The CDR3 sequence is 15 residues long. The germline V gene has CDR1 SGHRS and CDR2 YFSETQ. This CDR3 reads CASSLGMISGNTIYF. In DNA, the CDR3 is TGCGCCAGCAGCTTGGGAATGATCTCTGGAAACACCATATATTTT.

This clonotype occurred many times. This rearrangement joins TRBV12-3 or TRBV12-4 to TRBJ1-1, with 7 bases aligning to TRBD1. The CDR3 has 17 amino acids. Germline trimming cut 7 bases from V and 0 bases from J; bases unmatched to any gene: 14. In DNA form, the CDR3 reads TGTGCCAGCACCTCGGACAGGCGGGGGATAATGAACACTGAAGCTTTCTTT. It codes for CASTSDRRGIMNTEAFF.

This clonotype was picked up a small number of times. The chain couples TRBV6-6 to TRBJ1-2, with D maybe TRBD1 (5 bases). The germline V gene encodes CDR1 MNHNY and CDR2 SVGAGI (reference sequence). The CDR3 has 12 residues. With 6 bases removed from V and 8 bases from J, the gap between germline ends came to 13 bases. CDR3 nucleotide sequence: TGTGCCAGCAGCAAACAGGCAGAGGGCTACACCTTC. Amino acids: CASSKQAEGYTF.

This clonotype was counted only a few times. The chain has TRBV7-4 and TRBJ2-7; TRBD1 is a possible D gene (5 bases). Per the germline V gene, CDR1 is SGHVT and CDR2 is SQSDAQ. The V and J ends lost 2 bases and 3 bases respectively, with 14 bases between them. There are 15 residues in the CDR3. CDR3 DNA sequence: TGTGCCAGCAGCTTATACTGGACAACCATCTACGAGCAGTACGTC. Protein product: CASSLYWTTIYEQYV.

This clonotype was picked up many times. This sequence joins TRBV12-3 or TRBV12-4 and TRBJ2-7; D is perhaps TRBD2 (7 bases). The CDR3 consists of 14 residues. The germline V and J ends were trimmed by 6 bases and 0 bases, with 12 bases remaining between them. In nucleotides, the CDR3 is TGTGCCAGCAGACAGGGAGGGAGCTCCTACGAGCAGTACTTC. Protein: CASRQGGSSYEQYF.

This clonotype occurred a few times. The V and J genes are TRBV25-1 and TRBJ1-4, with D unclear. Per the germline V gene, CDR1 is MGHDK and CDR2 is SYGVNS. The CDR3 spans 11 residues. With 3 bases removed from V and 12 bases from J, the gap between germline ends came to 8 bases. The CDR3 region is CASSEGGELFF. As DNA, the CDR3 is TGTGCCAGCAGTGAGGGCGGCGAACTGTTTTTT. Variable domain in full (rest from reference TRBV25-1 and TRBJ1-4): EADIYQTPRYLVIGTGKKITLECSQTMGHDKMYWYQQDPGMELHLIHYSYGVNSTEKGDLSSESTVSRIRTEHFPLTLESARPSHTSQYLCASSEGGELFFGSGTQLSVL.

This clonotype was detected many times. The chain joins TRBV20-1 to TRBJ2-1; 11 bases align to TRBD2. Germline CDR1 and CDR2: DFQATT and SNEGSKA (reference sequence). CDR3 length equals 15 residues. V dropped 4 bases and J dropped 6; count of bases not matched to a gene: 8. CDR3 nucleotide sequence: TGCAGTGCTATTCTAACTAGCGGGGGTCTCAATGAGCAGTTCTTC. Residues: CSAILTSGGLNEQFF.

This clonotype turned up a few times. The rearrangement joins TRBV11-2 to TRBJ1-1; D is ambiguous. Trimming removed 5 bases from V and 11 bases from J, with 18 bases in between. This CDR3 region has 13 residues. The germline gives CDR1 SGHAT, CDR2 FQNNGV. The CDR3 bases are TGTGCCAGCAGCCGCGTCGCCGGGCCGAAGGCTTTCTTT. Translated, it gives CASSRVAGPKAFF.

J is TRBJ2-1 and V is TRBV7-2; 9 nucleotides line up with TRBD2. V shed 3 bases, J shed 7 bases, and the junction held 7 bases outside the gene matches. Germline V lookup: CDR1 SGHTA, CDR2 FQGNSA. The CDR3 has 15 residues. DNA for the CDR3: TGTGCCAGCAGCTTCGCGCGGGGGGGCCAAAATGAGCAGTTCTTC. Residues: CASSFARGGQNEQFF.

This clonotype was seen at least ten times. The chain uses TRBV6-2 or TRBV6-3 and TRBJ2-5; no clear D. Germline V lookup: CDR1 MNHEY, CDR2 SVGEGT. Deletions cut 8 bases from V and 1 base from J, with 8 bases between. This CDR3 is 12 amino acids long. CDR3 DNA sequence: TGTGCCAGCGACCGAGGCCAAGAGACCCAGTACTTC. Translating it yields CASDRGQETQYF.

This clonotype was observed a few times. V is TRBV12-3 or TRBV12-4 and J is TRBJ2-3; 8 positions agree with TRBD2. V shed 2 bases, J shed 2 bases, and the junction held 6 bases outside the gene matches. The CDR3 totals 16 residues. In DNA form, the CDR3 reads TGTGCCAGCAGTTTACGGCTAGCGGGCCCCACAGATACGCAGTATTTT. This translates into CASSLRLAGPTDTQYF.

This clonotype was found a few times. V gene TRBV5-1 combines with J gene TRBJ2-3, with a weak D call TRBD1 (7 bases). V was cut by 5 bases and J by 0 bases, with 19 bases left in between. Germline-derived CDR1 and CDR2 are SGHRS and YFSETQ. This CDR3 is built from 17 residues. The CDR3 loop is CASSRLGGRPSTDTQYF. Here the CDR3 DNA reads TGCGCCAGCAGTAGACTAGGGGGCCGCCCTAGCACAGATACGCAGTATTTT.

This clonotype was detected only a few times. V gene TRBV7-2 combines with J gene TRBJ1-2; D remains unclear. The CDR3 consists of 12 residues. Trimming took off 3 bases at V and 7 bases at J, with 9 bases between the two ends. Per the germline V gene, CDR1 is SGHTA and CDR2 is FQGNSA. The DNA for the CDR3 is TGTGCCAGCAGCTTGGGAAACGGTGGCTACACCTTC. Its protein product is CASSLGNGGYTF.

This clonotype was recorded a few times. The chain links TRBV4-1 to TRBJ2-5; TRBD1 matches 10 bases. The CDR3 is 14 amino acids. Germline V gene data show CDR1 as MGHRA and CDR2 as YSYEKL. With 2 bases clipped from V and 4 bases from J, the junction kept 1 base outside the gene matches. The CDR3 nucleotides are TGCGCCAGCAGCCAAAGGACAGGGGGAGAGACCCAGTACTTC. As protein: CASSQRTGGETQYF.

The genes are TRBV4-2 and TRBJ1-2; D remains ambiguous. Germline V gene sequence: CDR1 LGHNA, CDR2 YNFKEQ. V lost 1 base to trimming and J lost 1 base, with 7 bases between them. This CDR3 comprises 14 residues. The CDR3 loop reads CASSQATDNYGYTF. CDR3 sequence (DNA): TGTGCCAGCAGCCAAGCAACAGATAACTATGGCTACACCTTC.

This clonotype was counted at least ten times. The chain is built from TRBV5-1 and TRBJ1-2, with D unclear. Germline CDR1 is SGHRS and CDR2 is YFSETQ. The V and J ends lost 0 bases and 6 bases respectively, with 6 bases between them. The CDR3 totals 12 residues. The CDR3 coding sequence is TGCGCCAGCAGCTTGGAGGGTGATGGCTACACCTTC. This translates into CASSLEGDGYTF.

This clonotype was picked up many times. J is TRBJ2-2 and V is TRBV5-4; tentative D call: TRBD2 (6 bases). CDR1 SGHNT and CDR2 YYREEE come from the germline V gene (reference sequence). The CDR3 runs to 16 residues. V was cut by 4 bases and J by 3 bases, with 16 bases left in between. DNA of the CDR3: TGTGCCAGCAGCGACCGTGGCGGGGCGGACACCGGGGAGCTGTTTTTT. It specifies CASSDRGGADTGELFF.

J is TRBJ1-1 and V is TRBV19; no clear D gene. The CDR3 sequence is 13 residues long. Trimming removed 3 bases at V and 6 bases at J, with 11 bases between. Germline loops: CDR1 LNHDA, CDR2 SQIVND (reference sequence). CDR3: CASSIGQPAEAFF. The DNA of the CDR3 is TGTGCCAGTAGTATCGGTCAGCCGGCTGAAGCTTTCTTT.

With regard to this clonotype: One end of the junction does not line up with germline, which may come from a read error. CDR3 DNA sequence: TGTGCCAGCACCATAGACAGGGCGGACGGGGAGGTGTTTTTT. This sequence encodes CASTIDRADGEVFF. V and J are TRBV12-3 or TRBV12-4 and TRBJ2-2; possible D gene TRBD1, 7 bases. The CDR3 is 14 residues long.